The text below deals with one T cell receptor beta chain. Its antigen is undetermined. Compared with germline, one end of the junction differs, possibly owing to a read error. The data were obtained in a study of cytomegalovirus exposure and HLA in healthy donors. Notes on the study in general: A list of 150 to 200 TCR beta chains associated with cytomegalovirus was given.

The CDR3 totals 17 residues. CDR1 is LNHDA and CDR2 is SQIVND in the germline V gene (reference sequence). PCR employed 60 Vbeta and 13 Jbeta primers. Authors' data handling: It was a later analysis that counted about 80 million unique TCR beta chains, of which approximately 9.9 million were shared. TCRdb keeps only in-frame clones here, not all; method: immunoSEQ multiplex PCR. That table is the source of V, J and clone size, and D and trimming were worked out from the DNA. The sample contains 100,000 to 150,000 clones, 70% to 80% of which appear only once. The genes are TRBV19 and TRBJ2-6; 8 bases are a match to TRBD1. The receptor was isolated from a man aged 35 to 55 in good health and CMV-seronegative. Input material: PBMCs. The CDR3 reads CASRETGVNSGANGLTF. CDR3 in DNA: TGTGCCAGTAGAGAGACAGGGGTTAACTCTGGGGCCAACGGCCTGACTTTC. Together with reference TRBV19 and TRBJ2-6, the CDR3 gives the full variable domain: DGGITQSPKYLFRKEGQNVTLSCEQNLNHDAMYWYRQDPGQGLRLIYYSQIVNDFQKGDIAEGYSVSREKKESFPLTVTSAQKNPTAFYLCASRETGVNSGANGLTFGAGSRLTVL.